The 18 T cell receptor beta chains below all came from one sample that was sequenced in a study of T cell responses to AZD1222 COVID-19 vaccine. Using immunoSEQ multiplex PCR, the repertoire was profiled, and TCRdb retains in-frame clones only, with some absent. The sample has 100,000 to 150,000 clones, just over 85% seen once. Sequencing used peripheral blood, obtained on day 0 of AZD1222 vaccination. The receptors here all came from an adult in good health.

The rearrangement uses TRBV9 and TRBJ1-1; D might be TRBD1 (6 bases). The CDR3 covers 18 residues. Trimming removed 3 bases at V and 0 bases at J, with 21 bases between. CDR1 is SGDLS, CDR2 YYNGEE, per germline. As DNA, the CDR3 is TGTGCCAGCAGCGCTAGACCATTACAGGGAATGTTGAACACTGAAGCTTTCTTT. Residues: CASSARPLQGMLNTEAFF.

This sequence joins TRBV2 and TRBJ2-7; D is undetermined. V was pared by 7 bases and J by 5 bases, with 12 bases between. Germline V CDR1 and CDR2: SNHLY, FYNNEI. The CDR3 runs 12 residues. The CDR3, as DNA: TGTGCCAGCAAGTGGTTGGCGGACGAGCAGTACTTC. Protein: CASKWLADEQYF.

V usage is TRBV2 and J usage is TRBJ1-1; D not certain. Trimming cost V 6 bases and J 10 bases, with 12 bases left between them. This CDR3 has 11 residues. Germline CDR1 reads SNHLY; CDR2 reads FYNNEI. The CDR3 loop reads CASRRVLGAFF. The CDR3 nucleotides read TGTGCCAGCAGGCGGGTTTTGGGAGCTTTCTTT.

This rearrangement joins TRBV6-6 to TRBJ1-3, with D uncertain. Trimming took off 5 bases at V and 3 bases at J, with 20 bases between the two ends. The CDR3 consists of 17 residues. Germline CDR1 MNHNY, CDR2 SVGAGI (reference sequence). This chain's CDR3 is CASSPNGSPSHGNTIYF. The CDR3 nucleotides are TGTGCCAGCAGTCCAAACGGGAGCCCTTCCCATGGAAACACCATATATTTT.

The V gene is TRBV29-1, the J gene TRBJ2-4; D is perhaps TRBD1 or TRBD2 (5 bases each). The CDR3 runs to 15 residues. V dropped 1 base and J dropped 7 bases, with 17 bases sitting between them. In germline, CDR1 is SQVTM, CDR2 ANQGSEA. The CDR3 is CSVEGPSGPRNIQYF. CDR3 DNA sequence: TGCAGCGTTGAAGGCCCCTCGGGACCAAGGAACATTCAGTACTTC.

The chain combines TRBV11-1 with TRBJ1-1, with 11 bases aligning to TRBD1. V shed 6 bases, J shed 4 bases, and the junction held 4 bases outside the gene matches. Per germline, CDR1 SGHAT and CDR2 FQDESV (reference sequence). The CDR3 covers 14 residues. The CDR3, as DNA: TGTGCCAGCAGATACGGGACAGGGGGCACTGAAGCTTTCTTT. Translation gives CASRYGTGGTEAFF.

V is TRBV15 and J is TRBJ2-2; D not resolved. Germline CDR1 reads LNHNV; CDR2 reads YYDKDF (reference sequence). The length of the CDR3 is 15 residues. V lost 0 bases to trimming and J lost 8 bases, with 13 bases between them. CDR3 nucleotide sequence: TGTGCCACCAGCAGAGATTCCCCGGCCCTGGGGGAGCTGTTTTTT. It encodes CATSRDSPALGELFF.

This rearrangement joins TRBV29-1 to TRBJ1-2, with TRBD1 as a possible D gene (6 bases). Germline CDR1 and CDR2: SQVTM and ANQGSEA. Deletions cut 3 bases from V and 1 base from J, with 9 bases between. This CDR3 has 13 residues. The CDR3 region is CSVDGQSNYGYTF. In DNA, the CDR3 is TGCAGCGTTGACGGACAGAGTAACTATGGCTACACCTTC.

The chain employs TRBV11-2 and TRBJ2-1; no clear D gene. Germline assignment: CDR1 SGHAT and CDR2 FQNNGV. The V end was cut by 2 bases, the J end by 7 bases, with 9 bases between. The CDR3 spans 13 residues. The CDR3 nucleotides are TGTGCCAGCAGCTTATTCTCCTCTAATGAGCAGTTCTTC. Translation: CASSLFSSNEQFF.

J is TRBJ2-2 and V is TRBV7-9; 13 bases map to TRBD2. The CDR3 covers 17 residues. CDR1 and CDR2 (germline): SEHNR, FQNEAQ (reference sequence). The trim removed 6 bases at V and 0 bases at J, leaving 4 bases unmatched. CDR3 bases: TGTGCCAGCAGTAGGACTAGCGGGGGATCGAACACCGGGGAGCTGTTTTTT. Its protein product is CASSRTSGGSNTGELFF.

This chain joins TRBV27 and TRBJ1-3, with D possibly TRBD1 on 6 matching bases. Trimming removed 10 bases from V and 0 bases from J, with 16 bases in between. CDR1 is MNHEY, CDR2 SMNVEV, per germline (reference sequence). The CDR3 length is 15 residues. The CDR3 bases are TGTGCCACCCACTCTGGGGGGGCCTCTGGAAACACCATATATTTT. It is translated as CATHSGGASGNTIYF.

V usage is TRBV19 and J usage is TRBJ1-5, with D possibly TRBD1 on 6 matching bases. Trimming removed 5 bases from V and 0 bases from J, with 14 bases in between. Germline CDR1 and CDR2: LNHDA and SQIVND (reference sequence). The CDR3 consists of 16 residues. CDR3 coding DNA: TGTGCCAGTAGTGGGCAGGGGACTTATAGCAATCAGCCCCAGCATTTT. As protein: CASSGQGTYSNQPQHF.

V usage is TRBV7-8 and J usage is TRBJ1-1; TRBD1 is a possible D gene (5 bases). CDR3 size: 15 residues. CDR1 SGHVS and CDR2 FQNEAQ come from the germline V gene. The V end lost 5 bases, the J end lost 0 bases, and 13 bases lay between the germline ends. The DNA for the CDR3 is TGTGCCAGCAGCCGCATAGGACAAATGAACACTGAAGCTTTCTTT. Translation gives CASSRIGQMNTEAFF. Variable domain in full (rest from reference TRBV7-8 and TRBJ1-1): GAGVSQSPRYKVAKRGQDVALRCDPISGHVSLFWYQQALGQGPEFLTYFQNEAQLDKSGLPSDRFFAERPEGSVSTLKIQRTQQEDSAVYLCASSRIGQMNTEAFFGQGTRLTVV.

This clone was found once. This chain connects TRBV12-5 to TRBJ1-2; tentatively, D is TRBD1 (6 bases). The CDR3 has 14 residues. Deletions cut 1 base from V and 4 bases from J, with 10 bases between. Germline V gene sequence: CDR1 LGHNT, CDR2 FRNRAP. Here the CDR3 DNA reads TGTGCTAGTGGTTTGGGGGGGCTCGGCTATGGCTACACCTTC. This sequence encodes CASGLGGLGYGYTF.

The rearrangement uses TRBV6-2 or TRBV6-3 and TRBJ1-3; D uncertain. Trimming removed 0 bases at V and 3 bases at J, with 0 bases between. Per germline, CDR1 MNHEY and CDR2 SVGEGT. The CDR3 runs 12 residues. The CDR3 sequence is CASSYSGNTIYF. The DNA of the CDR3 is TGTGCCAGCAGTTACTCTGGAAACACCATATATTTT.

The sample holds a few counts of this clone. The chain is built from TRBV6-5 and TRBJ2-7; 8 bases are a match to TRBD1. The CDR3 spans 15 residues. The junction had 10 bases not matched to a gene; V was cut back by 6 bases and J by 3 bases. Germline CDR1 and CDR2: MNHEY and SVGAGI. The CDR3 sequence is CASRLQGGIRYEQYF. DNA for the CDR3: TGTGCCAGCAGGTTACAGGGGGGAATTCGCTACGAGCAGTACTTC.

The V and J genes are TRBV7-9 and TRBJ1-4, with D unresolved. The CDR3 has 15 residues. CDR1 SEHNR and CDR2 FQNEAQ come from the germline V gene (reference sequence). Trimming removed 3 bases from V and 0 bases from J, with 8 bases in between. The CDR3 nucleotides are TGTGCCAGCAGCTTTCCCAGTACAACTAATGAAAAACTGTTTTTT. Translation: CASSFPSTTNEKLFF.

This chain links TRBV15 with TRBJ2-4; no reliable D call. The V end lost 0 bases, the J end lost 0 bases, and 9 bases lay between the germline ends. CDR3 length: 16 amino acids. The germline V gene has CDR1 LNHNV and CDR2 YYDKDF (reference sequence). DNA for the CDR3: TGTGCCACCAGCAGAGATCCGGCAGGAGCCAAAAACATTCAGTACTTC. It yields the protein CATSRDPAGAKNIQYF. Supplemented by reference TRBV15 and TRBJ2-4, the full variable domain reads DAMVIQNPRYQVTQFGKPVTLSCSQTLNHNVMYWYQQKSSQAPKLLFHYYDKDFNNEADTPDNFQSRRPNTSFCFLDIRSPGLGDTAMYLCATSRDPAGAKNIQYFGAGTRLSVL.